These T cell receptor beta chains were read from a single sample in a study of T cell changes during pregnancy in multiple sclerosis. Measured with immunoSEQ multiplex PCR; TCRdb has only the in-frame clones, and not every one. The sample lists tens of thousands of clones, around nine tenths occurring once. The specimen was peripheral blood, collected in the third trimester of pregnancy. The origin of the receptors is a female donor in good health, enrolled as a control in a pregnancy study. CDR3s include the opening cysteine and the closing phenylalanine or tryptophan. The D gene is left open where the match is weak. Not all rows give a size; the values are once, few, many and, for expanded clones, a class.

>TRBJ2-3|TRBD1|TRBV7-8|-
CASSLTASGTGNTDTQYF
TGTGCCAGCAGCTTAACGGCATCCGGGACAGGGAACACAGATACGCAGTATTTT
>TRBJ1-4|-|TRBV6-6|-
CASSYDRANEKLFF
TGTGCCAGCAGTTACGACAGAGCGAATGAAAAACTGTTTTTT
>TRBJ2-7|TRBD1|TRBV5-4|-
CASSFRGSSYEQYF
TGTGCCAGCAGCTTCAGGGGGAGCTCCTACGAGCAGTACTTC
>TRBJ2-5|-|TRBV1|-
CTSSQERGRGGQLQETQYF
TGCACCAGCAGCCAAGAGAGGGGGAGGGGGGGCCAACTTCAAGAGACCCAGTACTTC
>TRBJ1-1|TRBD1|TRBV6-5|-
CASSYSGYRGITEAFF
TGTGCCAGCAGTTACTCCGGGTACAGGGGAATAACTGAAGCTTTCTTT
>TRBJ2-5|-|TRBV9|-
CASSGGQNGMETQYF
TGTGCCAGCAGCGGCGGACAGAATGGTATGGAGACCCAGTACTTC
>TRBJ1-2|-|TRBV6-5|once
CASSYSGFQGGYTF
TGTGCCAGCAGTTACTCCGGTTTCCAGGGCGGCTACACCTTC
>TRBJ1-1|TRBD1|TRBV6-1|-
CASSARQGRTEAFF
TGTGCCAGCAGTGCCCGACAGGGCCGCACTGAAGCTTTCTTT
>TRBJ2-2|TRBD2|TRBV2|-
CASSESGSGGGKGELFF
TGTGCCAGCAGTGAATCCGGTAGCGGGGGGGGAAAAGGGGAGCTGTTTTTT
>TRBJ1-6|TRBD1|TRBV7-2|-
CASSPTGGAGSPLHF
TGTGCCAGTTCACCGACAGGGGGCGCGGGTTCACCCCTCCACTTT
>TRBJ2-5|TRBD1|TRBV7-9|-
CASSQQGGETQYF
TGTGCCAGCAGCCAACAGGGGGGAGAGACCCAGTACTTC
>TRBJ1-1|-|TRBV7-9|-
CASSLVGAGTEAFF
TGTGCCAGCAGCTTAGTGGGGGCAGGTACTGAAGCTTTCTTT
>TRBJ2-1|TRBD2|TRBV9|once
CASSGHGLAGGNNEQFF
TGTGCCAGCAGCGGTCACGGACTAGCGGGGGGTAATAATGAGCAGTTCTTC
>TRBJ1-1|-|TRBV18|-
CASSPSPNTEAFF
TGTGCCAGCTCACCCTCCCCGAACACTGAAGCTTTCTTT
>TRBJ2-3|TRBD2|TRBV2|-
CASSLPSGGAGTQYF
TGTGCCAGCAGCCTCCCTAGCGGGGGGGCCGGTACGCAGTATTTT
>TRBJ2-4|-|TRBV5-6|-
CASSLWAGIKNIQYF
TGTGCCAGCAGCTTGTGGGCAGGGATCAAAAACATTCAGTACTTC
>TRBJ1-1|-|TRBV19|-
CASSPPGFKEAEAFF
TGTGCCAGTAGTCCCCCAGGCTTTAAGGAGGCTGAAGCTTTCTTT
>TRBJ2-3|-|TRBV6-1|-
CASSESPAGGIRDTQYF
TGTGCCAGCAGTGAGTCCCCGGCAGGGGGGATCAGAGATACGCAGTATTTT
>TRBJ2-6|TRBD1|TRBV4-2|-
CASIQDRGRSGANVLTF
TGTGCCAGCATCCAGGACAGGGGCCGCTCTGGGGCCAACGTCCTGACTTTC
>TRBJ1-5|-|TRBV6-6|-
CASTQGGQPQHF
TGTGCCAGCACCCAGGGTGGCCAGCCCCAGCATTTT
>TRBJ1-2|-|TRBV7-8|-
CASSQGFQLYGYTF
TGTGCCAGCAGCCAGGGGTTTCAGCTCTATGGCTACACCTTC
>TRBJ1-2|TRBD1|TRBV28|-
CASSGDRLFYTF
TGTGCCAGCAGTGGGGACAGGCTGTTCTACACCTTC
>TRBJ2-3|-|TRBV5-8|once
CASSLGTSILEGTLYF
TGTGCCAGCAGCTTGGGGACCTCAATTTTAGAGGGAACCCTGTATTTT
>TRBJ1-1|-|TRBV5-5|-
CASSLVLAGGVTEAFF
TGTGCCAGCAGCTTGGTGCTGGCGGGGGGGGTTACTGAAGCTTTCTTT
>TRBJ1-1|TRBD1|TRBV7-2|-
CASSLDPGTGVVNTEAFF
TGTGCCAGCAGCCTAGATCCCGGGACAGGGGTGGTGAACACTGAAGCTTTCTTT
>TRBJ2-5|TRBD1|TRBV5-4|-
CASSPGQGAWETQYF
TGTGCCAGCAGCCCCGGGCAGGGGGCTTGGGAGACCCAGTACTTC
>TRBJ2-5|-|TRBV7-9|-
CASSFGTPGTKETQYF
TGTGCCAGCAGCTTTGGGACTCCGGGTACAAAAGAGACCCAGTACTTC